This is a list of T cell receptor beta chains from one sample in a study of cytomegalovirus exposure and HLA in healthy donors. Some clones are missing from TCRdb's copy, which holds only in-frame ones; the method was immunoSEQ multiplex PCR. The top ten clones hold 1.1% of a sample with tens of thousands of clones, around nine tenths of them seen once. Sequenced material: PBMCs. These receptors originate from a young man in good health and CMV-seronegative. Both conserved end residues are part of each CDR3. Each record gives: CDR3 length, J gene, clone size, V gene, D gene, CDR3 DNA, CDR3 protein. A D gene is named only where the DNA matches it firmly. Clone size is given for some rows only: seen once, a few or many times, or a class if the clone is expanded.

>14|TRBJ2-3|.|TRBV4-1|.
TGCGCCAGCAGCCCAAGCCAGGGTAGGGATACGCAGTATTTT
CASSPSQGRDTQYF
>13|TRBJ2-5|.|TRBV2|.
TGTGCCAGCAGTGACGACAGTCAAGAGACCCAGTACTTC
CASSDDSQETQYF
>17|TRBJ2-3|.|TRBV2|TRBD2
TGTGCCAGCAGTGATCATCGACTAGCGGGAGTTAGAGATACGCAGTATTTT
CASSDHRLAGVRDTQYF
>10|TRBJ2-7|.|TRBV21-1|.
TGTGCCAGCAGATACTACGAGCAGTACTTC
CASRYYEQYF
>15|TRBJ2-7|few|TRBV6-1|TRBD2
TGTGCCAGCAGTGAACGACTAGCGGGAGGTTACGAGCAGTACTTC
CASSERLAGGYEQYF
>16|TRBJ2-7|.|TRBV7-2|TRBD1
TGTGCCAGCAGCCCTCCAACAGGGGGCTCTTCCTACGAGCAGTACTTC
CASSPPTGGSSYEQYF
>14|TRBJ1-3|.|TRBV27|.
TGTGCCAGCACCTCCCGGAGGGCTGAAAACACCATATATTTT
CASTSRRAENTIYF
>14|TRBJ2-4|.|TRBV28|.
TGTGCCAGCAGTTTAGGTGAGACAGGACGCATTCAGTACTTC
CASSLGETGRIQYF
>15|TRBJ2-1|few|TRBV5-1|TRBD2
TGCGCCAGCAGCCGCAGGACTAGCGGTTACAATGAGCAGTTCTTC
CASSRRTSGYNEQFF
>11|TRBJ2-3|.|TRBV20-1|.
TGCAGTGCGCGAAACACAGATACGCAGTATTTT
CSARNTDTQYF
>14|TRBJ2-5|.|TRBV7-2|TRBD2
TGTGCCAGCAGAGGACTAGCGGGAGGAGAGACCCAGTACTTC
CASRGLAGGETQYF
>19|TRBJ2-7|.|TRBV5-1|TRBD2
TGCGCCAGCAGCTACTTAGGGACTAGCGGGAGGTTCTCCTCCTACGAGCAGTACTTC
CASSYLGTSGRFSSYEQYF
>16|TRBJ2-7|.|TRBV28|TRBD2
TGTGCCAGCAGTTCCCTCTCCAGCGGGAGATCCTACGAGCAGTACTTC
CASSSLSSGRSYEQYF
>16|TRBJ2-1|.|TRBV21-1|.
TGTGCCAGCAGCAATTGCGCTAGCGGGATATGGAATGAGCAGTTCTTC
CASSNCASGIWNEQFF
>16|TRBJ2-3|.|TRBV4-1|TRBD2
TGCGCCAGCAGCCATACTAGCGGGAGAAGCACAGATACGCAGTATTTT
CASSHTSGRSTDTQYF
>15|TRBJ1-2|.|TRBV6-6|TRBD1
TGTGCCAGCAGTGACGAGTTGGGACAGGGGGAAGGCTACACCTTC
CASSDELGQGEGYTF
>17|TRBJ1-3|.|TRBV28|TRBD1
TGTGCCAGCAGTTTACTCTGGGGACAGGGTGCTGGAAACACCATATATTTT
CASSLLWGQGAGNTIYF
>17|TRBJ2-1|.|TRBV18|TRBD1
TGTGCCAGCTCACCACCGCAAGGGGACAGGGCCTACAATGAGCAGTTCTTC
CASSPPQGDRAYNEQFF
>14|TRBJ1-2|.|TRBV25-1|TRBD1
TGTGCCAGCAGTGACACCGGGACAGCCTATGGCTACACCTTC
CASSDTGTAYGYTF
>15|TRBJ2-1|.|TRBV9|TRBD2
TGTGCCAGCAGCCCAATAGCGGGAGGGAACGATGAGCAGTTCTTC
CASSPIAGGNDEQFF
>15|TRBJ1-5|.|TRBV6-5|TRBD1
TGTGCCAGCAGTGGATCATCAGGGGGCGGGCAGCCCCAGCATTTT
CASSGSSGGGQPQHF
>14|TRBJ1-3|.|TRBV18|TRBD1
TGTGCCAGCTCACTTAGGGACAGAGAAAACACCATATATTTT
CASSLRDRENTIYF
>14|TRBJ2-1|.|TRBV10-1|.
TGCGCCAGCAGTGTAGGTATCCGGGACAATGAGCAGTTCTTC
CASSVGIRDNEQFF
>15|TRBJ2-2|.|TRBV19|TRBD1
TGTGCCAGTAGTTGGGGACAGGTGGACACCGGGGAGCTGTTTTTT
CASSWGQVDTGELFF
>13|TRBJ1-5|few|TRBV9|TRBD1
TGTGCCAGCAGCGTACAGACAGGGGAGCCCCAGCATTTT
CASSVQTGEPQHF
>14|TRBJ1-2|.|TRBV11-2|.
TGTGCCAGCAGCTTAAACACCGGTAGCGGATCGTGCACCTTC
CASSLNTGSGSCTF
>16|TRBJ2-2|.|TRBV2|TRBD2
TGTGCCAGCCAAGCACTAGCGGTAGTTTACACCGGGGAGCTGTTTTTT
CASQALAVVYTGELFF
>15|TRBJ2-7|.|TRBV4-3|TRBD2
TGCGCCAGCAGCCAGGGACTAGCAGACTCCTACGAGCAGTACTTC
CASSQGLADSYEQYF
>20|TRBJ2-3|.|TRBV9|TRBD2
TGTGCCAGCAGCGTAGATGTTGGTCTAGCGGGAGGTCGAGGCACAGATACGCAGTATTTT
CASSVDVGLAGGRGTDTQYF
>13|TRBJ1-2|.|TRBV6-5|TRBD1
TGTGCCACCCTCAGGGGGAGCCGCTATGGCTACACCTTC
CATLRGSRYGYTF
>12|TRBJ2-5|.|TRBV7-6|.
TGTGCCAGCAGCGAGGGGGGGGTCACCCAGTACTTC
CASSEGGVTQYF
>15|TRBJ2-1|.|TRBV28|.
TGTGCCAGCAGTTTCATGACTATAGTGGTGGGTGAGCAGTTCTTC
CASSFMTIVVGEQFF
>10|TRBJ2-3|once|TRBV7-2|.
TGTGCCAGCGGCCCAGATACGCAGTATTTT
CASGPDTQYF
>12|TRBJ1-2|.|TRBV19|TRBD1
TGTGCCAGTAGGACAGGGGTATATGGCTACACCTTC
CASRTGVYGYTF
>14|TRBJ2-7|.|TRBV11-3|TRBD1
TGTGCCAGCAGCCCGTGGGACAGGCCCTACGAGCAGTACTTC
CASSPWDRPYEQYF
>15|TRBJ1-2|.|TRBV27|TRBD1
TGTGCCAGCAGCCCCGGACAGGGAATAGACTATGGCTACACCTTC
CASSPGQGIDYGYTF
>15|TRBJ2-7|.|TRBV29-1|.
TGCAGCGTTGAAGAGCGGACACAGACTCCCTACGAGCAGTACTTC
CSVEERTQTPYEQYF
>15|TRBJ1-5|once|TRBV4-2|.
TGTGCCAGCAGCCAAGGGAGCAATAGCAATCAGCCCCAGCATTTT
CASSQGSNSNQPQHF
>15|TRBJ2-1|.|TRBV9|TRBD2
TGTGCCAGCAGCGTAGTCGGGAGGGGATACAATGAGCAGTTCTTC
CASSVVGRGYNEQFF
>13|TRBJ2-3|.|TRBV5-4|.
TGTGCCAGCAGCTCTAGAGGGACAGATACGCAGTATTTT
CASSSRGTDTQYF
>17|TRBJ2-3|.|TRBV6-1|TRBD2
TGTGCCAGCAGTGAAGCGAGATCCAGCGGGAGACCAGATACGCAGTATTTT
CASSEARSSGRPDTQYF
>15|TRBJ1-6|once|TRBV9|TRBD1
TGTGCCAGCAGCGTGACAGGGAACGATAATTCACCCCTCCACTTT
CASSVTGNDNSPLHF
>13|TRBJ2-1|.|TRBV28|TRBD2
TGTGCCAGCAGTTTGCCGGGGGGTAACGAGCAGTTCTTC
CASSLPGGNEQFF
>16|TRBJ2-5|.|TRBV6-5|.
TGTGCCAGCAGTTACCGGCGCAGCGAGCTCCAAGAGACCCAGTACTTC
CASSYRRSELQETQYF
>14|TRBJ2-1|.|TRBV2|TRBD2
TGTGCCGGCTTAGGACTAGCGGGTGGCAATGAGCAGTTCTTC
CAGLGLAGGNEQFF
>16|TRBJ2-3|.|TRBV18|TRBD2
TGTGCCAGCTCACCACGACTAGCGGGAGGCACAGATACGCAGTATTTT
CASSPRLAGGTDTQYF
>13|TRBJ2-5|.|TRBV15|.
TGTGCCACCGAGGATGGCAGGGAAGAGACCCAGTACTTC
CATEDGREETQYF
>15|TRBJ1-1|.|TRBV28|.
TGTGCCAGCAGTTTATGGGGCCCGTTGGCCACTGAAGCTTTCTTT
CASSLWGPLATEAFF
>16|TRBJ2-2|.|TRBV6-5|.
TGTGCCAGCAGTTCCGGGGCGGGAATTGGGACCGGGGAGCTGTTTTTT
CASSSGAGIGTGELFF
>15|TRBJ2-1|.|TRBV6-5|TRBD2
TGTGCCAGCAGGGGCGGGAGGGATTCCTACAATGAGCAGTTCTTC
CASRGGRDSYNEQFF